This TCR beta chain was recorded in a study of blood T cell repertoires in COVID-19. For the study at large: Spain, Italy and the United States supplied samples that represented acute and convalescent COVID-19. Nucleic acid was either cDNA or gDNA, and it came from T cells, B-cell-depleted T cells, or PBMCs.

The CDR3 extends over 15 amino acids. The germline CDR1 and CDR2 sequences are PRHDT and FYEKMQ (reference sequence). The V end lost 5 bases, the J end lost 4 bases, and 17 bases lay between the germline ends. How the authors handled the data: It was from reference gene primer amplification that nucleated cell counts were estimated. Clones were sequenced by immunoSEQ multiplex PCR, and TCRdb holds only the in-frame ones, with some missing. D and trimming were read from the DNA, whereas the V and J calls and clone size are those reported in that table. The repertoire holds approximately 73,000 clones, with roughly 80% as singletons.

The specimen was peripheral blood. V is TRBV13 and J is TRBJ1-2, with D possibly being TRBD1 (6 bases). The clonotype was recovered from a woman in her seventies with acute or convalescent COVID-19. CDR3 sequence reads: CASSVLGTLGYGYTF. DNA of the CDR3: TGTGCCAGCAGCGTATTAGGGACACTAGGCTATGGCTACACCTTC.